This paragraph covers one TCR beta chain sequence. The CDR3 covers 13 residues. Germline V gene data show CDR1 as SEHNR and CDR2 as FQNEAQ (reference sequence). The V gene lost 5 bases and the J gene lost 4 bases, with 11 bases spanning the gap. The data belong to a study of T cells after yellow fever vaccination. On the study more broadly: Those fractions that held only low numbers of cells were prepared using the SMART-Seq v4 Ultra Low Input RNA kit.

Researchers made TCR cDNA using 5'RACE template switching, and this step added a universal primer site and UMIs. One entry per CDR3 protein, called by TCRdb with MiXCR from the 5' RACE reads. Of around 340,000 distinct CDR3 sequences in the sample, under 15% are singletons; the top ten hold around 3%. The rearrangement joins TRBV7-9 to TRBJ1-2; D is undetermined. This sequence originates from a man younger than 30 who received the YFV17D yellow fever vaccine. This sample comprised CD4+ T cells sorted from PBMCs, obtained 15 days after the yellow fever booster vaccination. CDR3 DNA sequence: TGTGCCAGCAGCGGTGGGGTCCTCTATGGCTACACCTTC. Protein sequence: CASSGGVLYGYTF.